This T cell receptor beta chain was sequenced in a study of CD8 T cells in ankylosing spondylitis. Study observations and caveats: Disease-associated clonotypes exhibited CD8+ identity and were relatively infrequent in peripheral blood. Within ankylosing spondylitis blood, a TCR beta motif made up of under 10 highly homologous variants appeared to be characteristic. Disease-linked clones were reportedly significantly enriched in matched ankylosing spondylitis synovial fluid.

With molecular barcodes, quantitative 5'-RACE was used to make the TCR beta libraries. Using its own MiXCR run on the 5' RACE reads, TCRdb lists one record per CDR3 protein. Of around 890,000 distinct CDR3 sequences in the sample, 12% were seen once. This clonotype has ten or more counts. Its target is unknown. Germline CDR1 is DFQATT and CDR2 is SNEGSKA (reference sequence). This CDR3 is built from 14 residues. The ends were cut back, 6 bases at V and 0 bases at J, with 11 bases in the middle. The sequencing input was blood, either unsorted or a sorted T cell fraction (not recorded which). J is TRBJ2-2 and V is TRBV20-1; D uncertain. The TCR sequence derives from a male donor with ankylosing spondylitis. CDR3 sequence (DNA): TGCAGTGCCCACCGTACAGCGAACACCGGGGAGCTGTTTTTT. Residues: CSAHRTANTGELFF.